One sample yielded the 17 T cell receptor beta chains listed below, sequenced in a study of blood T cell repertoires in COVID-19. TCRdb's copy holds only in-frame clones and misses some; the assay was immunoSEQ multiplex PCR. The data show over 70,000 clones, roughly 78% seen once. The source material was peripheral blood. These receptors were taken from an elderly woman with acute or convalescent COVID-19.

The chain carries TRBV4-2 and TRBJ2-5, with TRBD1 matching over 7 bases. Germline V gene lookup returns CDR1 LGHNA and CDR2 YNFKEQ. V gave up 6 bases and J gave up 4 bases; unmatched junction bases: 11. The CDR3 loop spans 15 amino acids. The CDR3 loop reads CASRPGQVLGETQYF. The CDR3 DNA reads TGTGCCAGCAGACCCGGACAGGTGCTGGGAGAGACCCAGTACTTC.

This sequence joins TRBV6-5 and TRBJ1-6, with 9 bases lining up with TRBD1. This CDR3 region has 15 residues. Trimming cost V 5 bases and J 7 bases; bases outside gene matches: 6. CDR1 is MNHEY and CDR2 is SVGAGI in the germline V gene. CDR3 nucleotide sequence: TGTGCCAGCAGTCGAGAGACAGGGGGAAATTCACCCCTCCACTTT. Translating it yields CASSRETGGNSPLHF.

The chain uses TRBV15 and TRBJ1-6, with 7 bases matching TRBD1. V lost 2 bases and J lost 10; bases outside the gene matches: 8. Germline values: CDR1 LNHNV, CDR2 YYDKDF (reference sequence). There are 15 residues in the CDR3. As DNA, the CDR3 is TGTGCCACCAGCAGACTAACAGGGGCAGGGTCACCCCTCCACTTT. Amino acid sequence: CATSRLTGAGSPLHF. Variable domain in full (rest from reference TRBV15 and TRBJ1-6): DAMVIQNPRYQVTQFGKPVTLSCSQTLNHNVMYWYQQKSSQAPKLLFHYYDKDFNNEADTPDNFQSRRPNTSFCFLDIRSPGLGDTAMYLCATSRLTGAGSPLHFGNGTRLTVT.

The gene calls are TRBV7-6 and TRBJ2-1; D call uncertain. From germline, CDR1 is SGHVS and CDR2 FNYEAQ. V dropped 5 bases and J dropped 2 bases, with 10 bases sitting between them. This CDR3 comprises 14 residues. CDR3 in amino acids: CASSKAATYNEQFF. The CDR3 DNA sequence: TGTGCCAGCAGCAAGGCGGCCACCTACAATGAGCAGTTCTTC.

This clone was seen a single time. The rearrangement uses TRBV5-1 and TRBJ2-1, with D unclear. This CDR3 contains 16 residues. Germline values: CDR1 SGHRS, CDR2 YFSETQ. Trimming cost V 1 base and J 7 bases, with 18 bases left between them. CDR3 DNA: TGCGCCAGCAGCTTGCTTGCAGGCAACCCTTGGAATGAGCAGTTCTTC. It encodes CASSLLAGNPWNEQFF.

V is TRBV18 and J is TRBJ2-4; TRBD2 matches at 9 bases. Germline assignment: CDR1 KGHSH and CDR2 LQKENI. After removal of 2 bases from V and 0 bases from J, the junction contained 11 bases not matched to a gene. This CDR3 has 19 amino acids. The CDR3 DNA sequence: TGTGCCAGCTCACCATTGGTAGCGGGAGTTGGGCTAGCCAAAAACATTCAGTACTTC. It translates to CASSPLVAGVGLAKNIQYF.

This rearrangement joins TRBV5-1 to TRBJ1-2; 8 positions agree with TRBD1. Germline V gives CDR1 SGHRS, CDR2 YFSETQ. Losses at the gene ends were 4 bases for V and 3 bases for J; bases not matched to a gene: 11. The CDR3 extends over 16 amino acids. The CDR3 reads CASSAEAGQGYYGYTF. The CDR3 nucleotides are TGCGCCAGCAGCGCGGAAGCTGGACAGGGTTACTATGGCTACACCTTC.

The genes are TRBV7-3 and TRBJ1-1; 10 bases map to TRBD1. CDR1 and CDR2 (germline): SGHTA, FQGTGA. With 1 base clipped from V and 4 bases from J, the junction kept 12 bases outside the gene matches. The CDR3 loop spans 18 amino acids. The CDR3 protein is CASSLIKGTGEWGTEAFF. In nucleotides, the CDR3 is TGTGCCAGCAGCTTAATAAAGGGGACAGGGGAATGGGGCACTGAAGCTTTCTTT. Drawing the rest from reference TRBV7-3 and TRBJ1-1, the complete variable domain is GAGVSQTPSNKVTEKGKYVELRCDPISGHTALYWYRQSLGQGPEFLIYFQGTGAADDSGLPNDRFFAVRPEGSVSTLKIQRTERGDSAVYLCASSLIKGTGEWGTEAFFGQGTRLTVV.

A few counts support this clone. This chain joins TRBV11-2 and TRBJ2-5, with 10 bases lining up with TRBD2. The CDR3 loop spans 15 amino acids. Germline loops: CDR1 SGHAT, CDR2 FQNNGV. CDR3 region: CASGTSGMDGETQYF. The CDR3 DNA follows: TGTGCTAGTGGTACTAGCGGGATGGATGGAGAGACCCAGTACTTC.

The J gene is TRBJ2-3, the V gene TRBV27; TRBD2 aligns across 10 bases. Germline trimming cut 2 bases from V and 0 bases from J; bases unmatched to any gene: 8. CDR1 and CDR2 from the germline V gene are MNHEY and SMNVEV (reference sequence). The CDR3 has 18 amino acids. For the CDR3, the DNA is TGTGCCAGCAGTTTAAAAGCGGGAGGGCCTCCTAGCACAGATACGCAGTATTTT. This codes for CASSLKAGGPPSTDTQYF.

The rearrangement joins TRBV29-1 to TRBJ2-2; D is unresolved. The CDR3 consists of 13 residues. V shed 4 bases and J shed 1 base, with 7 bases lying between them. Looked up from germline, CDR1 is SQVTM and CDR2 is ANQGSEA. DNA for the CDR3: TGCAGCGTTGGGCAGCGGAACACCGGGGAGCTGTTTTTT. Translated: CSVGQRNTGELFF.

The rearrangement links TRBV20-1 to TRBJ2-1, with 10 nucleotides matching TRBD2. This CDR3 has 13 amino acids. Germline V gene data show CDR1 as DFQATT and CDR2 as SNEGSKA (reference sequence). The V segment lost 3 bases and the J segment 9 bases; nucleotides outside the gene matches: 5. CDR3 protein: CSASDQREGEQFF. CDR3 DNA: TGCAGTGCTAGTGACCAGCGGGAGGGTGAGCAGTTCTTC.

The CDR3 bases are TGTGCCAGCAGTTTAGTGGGACTAGCACAATACACAGATACGCAGTATTTT. This translates into CASSLVGLAQYTDTQYF. The chain carries TRBV27 and TRBJ2-3; 9 bases map to TRBD2. The CDR3 is 17 amino acids. Germline CDR1 and CDR2: MNHEY and SMNVEV (reference sequence). J was trimmed by 2 bases and V by 2 bases; bases with no gene match: 8.

The V and J genes are TRBV23-1 and TRBJ1-2; D not certain. TRBV23-1 is an open reading frame whose function is uncertain. This CDR3 spans 15 amino acids. V dropped 0 bases and J dropped 4 bases, with 12 bases sitting between them. Written as DNA, the CDR3 is TGCGCCAGCAGTCAATCTCCGGGGATCAGCTATGGCTACACCTTC. This encodes CASSQSPGISYGYTF.

This clone was counted only a few times. The rearrangement uses TRBV10-2 and TRBJ2-7, with D possibly being TRBD1 (6 bases). In germline, CDR1 is WSHSY, CDR2 SAAADI. Trimming shortened V by 0 bases and J by 2 bases, and 8 bases separated the two germline ends. This CDR3 has 14 residues. The DNA for the CDR3 is TGCGCCAGCAGTGAGTCGGGGGCTCCCTACGAGCAGTACTTC. The encoded protein is CASSESGAPYEQYF.

This chain connects TRBV5-8 to TRBJ2-7, with D possibly TRBD2 on 5 matching bases. The ends were cut back, 1 base at V and 3 bases at J, with 8 bases in the middle. Germline V lookup: CDR1 SGHTS, CDR2 YDEGEE. The CDR3 length is 13 residues. The CDR3 DNA follows: TGTGCCAGCAGCTTGCGGGATGGCTACGAGCAGTACTTC. It translates to CASSLRDGYEQYF. The full variable domain, with the rest looked up from reference TRBV5-8 and TRBJ2-7, is EAGVTQSPTHLIKTRGQQATLRCSPISGHTSVYWYQQALGLGLQFLLWYDEGEERNRGNFPPRFSGRQFPNYSSELNVNALELEDSALYLCASSLRDGYEQYFGPGTRLTVT.

J is TRBJ2-5 and V is TRBV27; 9 nucleotides align to TRBD2. After removal of 7 bases from V and 4 bases from J, the junction contained 13 bases not matched to a gene. Germline V CDR1 and CDR2: MNHEY, SMNVEV (reference sequence). This CDR3 is 16 amino acids long. The CDR3 here is CASKRASGAPRETQYF. CDR3 in DNA: TGTGCCAGCAAGAGAGCTAGCGGGGCCCCGCGAGAGACCCAGTACTTC.